This TCR beta chain was identified in a study of CD8 T cells in ankylosing spondylitis. Study outcomes and limitations: Disease-linked clones were reportedly significantly enriched in matched ankylosing spondylitis synovial fluid.

In this sample, this clonotype turned up a few times. Antigen specificity is unknown. Making use of molecular barcodes, quantitative 5'-RACE generated TCR beta libraries. Using its own MiXCR run on the 5' RACE reads, TCRdb lists one record per CDR3 protein. This sample has 100,000 to 150,000 distinct CDR3 sequences; roughly an eighth occur once, and the top ten carry 2.5% to 3.5%. Germline-derived CDR1 and CDR2 are KGHSH and LQKENI. This CDR3 contains 13 residues. V lost 3 bases and J lost 3, with 9 bases in between. The source of this sequence is a female donor with ankylosing spondylitis or in good health (not recorded which). V is TRBV18 and J is TRBJ2-7; D uncertain. Sequencing input: blood, either unsorted or a sorted T cell fraction (not recorded which). Here the CDR3 DNA reads TGTGCCAGCTCACCTCCGAGCTACTACGAGCAGTACTTC. Amino acids: CASSPPSYYEQYF.